The 27 T cell receptor beta chains below all came from one sample that was sequenced in a study of beta chain features in type 1 diabetes. No antigens are known for them. Study-wide findings and caveats: The study found moderately but significantly shorter TCRB CDR3s in all four CD4+ subsets of Type 1 diabetes patients.

Expressed TCRB transcripts were sequenced, since all the RNA that had been isolated was reverse transcribed. The data were produced by immunoSEQ multiplex PCR, yet TCRdb's version contains in-frame clones alone and is incomplete. The data show 350,000 to 450,000 clones, over 9.5% seen once. Input material: naive CD4+ T cells from blood. The receptors stem from a woman in her late teens or twenties with type 1 diabetes.

This clone showed up just a few times. This chain joins TRBV5-1 and TRBJ2-1; 9 positions match TRBD2. The CDR3 is 16 residues long. V gave up 4 bases and J gave up 4 bases; unmatched junction bases: 9. Germline CDR1 and CDR2: SGHRS and YFSETQ. CDR3 nucleotides: TGCGCCAGCAGCACGACCGGGACTAGCTGGTACAATGAGCAGTTCTTC. Residues: CASSTTGTSWYNEQFF. The full variable domain, its missing parts supplied by reference TRBV5-1 and TRBJ2-1, is KAGVTQTPRYLIKTRGQQVTLSCSPISGHRSVSWYQQTPGQGLQFLFEYFSETQRNKGNFPGRFSGRQFSNSRSEMNVSTLELGDSALYLCASSTTGTSWYNEQFFGPGTRLTVL.

This clone was seen a few times. This chain links TRBV5-1 with TRBJ2-5, with D possibly being TRBD2 (6 bases). CDR1 and CDR2 (germline): SGHRS, YFSETQ. The CDR3 contains 15 residues. The germline V and J ends were trimmed by 0 bases and 11 bases, with 20 bases remaining between them. CDR3 DNA sequence: TGCGCCAGCAGCTTGGCGGGCACCAAATGGGAGGAGCAGTACTTC. Translating gives CASSLAGTKWEEQYF.

The chain links TRBV7-2 to TRBJ2-3, with TRBD1 as a possible D gene (6 bases). The CDR3 loop spans 13 amino acids. Trimming removed 4 bases at V and 3 bases at J, with 8 bases between. Germline CDR1 is SGHTA and CDR2 is FQGNSA. CDR3 protein: CASSYGQTDTQYF. The CDR3 DNA reads as TGTGCCAGCAGCTACGGACAGACAGATACGCAGTATTTT.

The rearrangement joins TRBV15 to TRBJ1-1; D remains ambiguous. V was trimmed by 0 bases and J by 0 bases, leaving 14 bases between them. CDR3 size: 17 residues. CDR1 is LNHNV, CDR2 YYDKDF, per germline (reference sequence). In nucleotides, the CDR3 is TGTGCCACCAGCAGAGAATCCAGATCAGTAATGAACACTGAAGCTTTCTTT. Residues: CATSRESRSVMNTEAFF.

This clone appeared a few times. The chain couples TRBV5-4 to TRBJ2-1; D might be TRBD2 (7 bases). This CDR3 spans 13 amino acids. Per germline, CDR1 SGHNT and CDR2 YYREEE (reference sequence). V lost 2 bases and J 6 bases, leaving 9 bases between the germline ends. The CDR3 DNA reads as TGTGCCAGCAGCTTTAGGGGGGGCAATGAGCAGTTCTTC. Translating gives CASSFRGGNEQFF.

This clone was detected a few times. The chain is built from TRBV9 and TRBJ1-6; D is perhaps TRBD1 (5 bases). Germline CDR1 reads SGDLS; CDR2 reads YYNGEE. Deletions cut 0 bases from V and 10 bases from J, with 14 bases between. CDR3 length: 15 amino acids. CDR3 residues: CASSVGTTTASPLHF. The CDR3 region has the DNA TGTGCCAGCAGCGTAGGGACAACCACGGCCTCACCCCTCCACTTT.

The genes are TRBV5-4 and TRBJ2-7, with a tentative D call TRBD1 (6 bases). Germline loops: CDR1 SGHNT, CDR2 YYREEE (reference sequence). The CDR3 has 15 residues. Trimming cost V 0 bases and J 5 bases, with 15 bases left between them. Here the CDR3 DNA reads TGTGCCAGCAGCTTGGTATACGACAGGATCGACGAGCAGTACTTC. Encoded protein: CASSLVYDRIDEQYF.

Only a few counts were recorded for this clone. The CDR3 DNA is TGTGCCAGCAGCGGACTGAGGGCAGCGACCTCCTACGAGCAGTACTTC. Translating gives CASSGLRAATSYEQYF. This chain connects TRBV9 to TRBJ2-7, with D perhaps TRBD2 (5 bases). Germline assignment: CDR1 SGDLS and CDR2 YYNGEE. Trimming took 3 bases from V and 0 from J, leaving 16 bases between them. CDR3 length: 16 amino acids.

This clone was observed a handful of times. This sequence joins TRBV5-1 and TRBJ2-7, with a possible D match to TRBD1 (5 bases). CDR1 and CDR2 (germline): SGHRS, YFSETQ. Trimming removed 0 bases at V and 7 bases at J, with 17 bases between. The CDR3 is made up of 15 amino acids. DNA of the CDR3: TGCGCCAGCAGCTTGGTGGGGCTTCTCTCGGGTGAGCAGTACTTC. Encoded protein: CASSLVGLLSGEQYF. Supplemented by reference TRBV5-1 and TRBJ2-7, the full variable domain reads KAGVTQTPRYLIKTRGQQVTLSCSPISGHRSVSWYQQTPGQGLQFLFEYFSETQRNKGNFPGRFSGRQFSNSRSEMNVSTLELGDSALYLCASSLVGLLSGEQYFGPGTRLTVT.

The CDR3 region is CATSRDQGGVGPQHF. In nucleotides, the CDR3 is TGTGCCACCAGCAGAGATCAAGGAGGGGTCGGGCCCCAGCATTTT. This chain joins TRBV15 and TRBJ1-5, with TRBD1 as a possible D gene (5 bases). Germline V gives CDR1 LNHNV, CDR2 YYDKDF (reference sequence). The CDR3 runs 15 residues. Trimming shortened V by 0 bases and J by 9 bases, and 15 bases separated the two germline ends.

Only a few counts were recorded for this clone. The chain couples TRBV7-8 to TRBJ2-5, with 14 nucleotides matching TRBD2. The CDR3 is 17 amino acids. Germline V gene data show CDR1 as SGHVS and CDR2 as FQNEAQ. V lost 1 base, J lost 5 bases, and 6 bases stayed unmatched. Here the CDR3 reads CASSLVGTSGGRETQYF. The DNA of the CDR3 is TGTGCCAGCAGCTTAGTTGGGACTAGCGGGGGTCGGGAGACCCAGTACTTC. Full variable domain (missing parts from reference TRBV7-8 and TRBJ2-5): GAGVSQSPRYKVAKRGQDVALRCDPISGHVSLFWYQQALGQGPEFLTYFQNEAQLDKSGLPSDRFFAERPEGSVSTLKIQRTQQEDSAVYLCASSLVGTSGGRETQYFGPGTRLLVL.

There are a few counts of this clone. The chain is built from TRBV7-2 and TRBJ2-7; 9 bases are shared with TRBD2. The CDR3 has 17 residues. With V trimmed by 3 bases and J by 1 base, 10 bases remained unmatched. The V gene's germline CDR1 is SGHTA and CDR2 FQGNSA. The CDR3 spells CASSFPTAGLASYEQYF. In DNA, the CDR3 is TGTGCCAGCAGCTTCCCGACCGCGGGACTAGCATCCTACGAGCAGTACTTC.

The chain couples TRBV19 to TRBJ2-6, with D perhaps matching TRBD1 (6 bases). V gave up 3 bases and J gave up 2 bases, with 11 bases separating them. Per the germline V gene, CDR1 is LNHDA and CDR2 is SQIVND (reference sequence). This CDR3 has 16 amino acids. CDR3 residues: CASSIPRGTGANVLTF. In nucleotides, the CDR3 is TGTGCCAGTAGTATCCCCAGGGGAACTGGGGCCAACGTCCTGACTTTC.

The chain carries TRBV15 and TRBJ2-7, with 7 bases fitting TRBD1. CDR1 and CDR2 from the germline V gene are LNHNV and YYDKDF (reference sequence). The length of the CDR3 is 15 residues. The ends lost 3 bases at V and 5 bases at J; junction bases unmatched: 10. Here the CDR3 DNA reads TGTGCCACCAGCAGCACCCCAATACAGGGGAACGAGCAGTACTTC. It is translated as CATSSTPIQGNEQYF.

The chain couples TRBV30 to TRBJ1-4; D not certain. The V end was cut by 2 bases, the J end by 6 bases, with 4 bases between. The CDR3 runs 11 residues. Germline values: CDR1 GTSNPN, CDR2 SVGIG (reference sequence). The CDR3 sequence: CAWSFYEKLFF. DNA of the CDR3: TGTGCCTGGAGTTTCTATGAAAAACTGTTTTTT. Filled out from reference TRBV30 and TRBJ1-4, the complete variable domain reads SQTIHQWPATLVQPVGSPLSLECTVEGTSNPNLYWYRQAAGRGLQLLFYSVGIGQISSEVPQNLSASRPQDRQFILSSKKLLLSDSGFYLCAWSFYEKLFFGSGTQLSVL.

The V call is TRBV9, the J call TRBJ2-1, with 10 bases identical to TRBD1. The CDR3 extends over 18 amino acids. Looked up from germline, CDR1 is SGDLS and CDR2 is YYNGEE. V shed 0 bases and J 8 bases; nucleotides not matched to a gene: 14. As DNA, the CDR3 is TGTGCCAGCAGCGTAGGGTTTTCGGGGACAGGGGTCGTCGATGAGCAGTTCTTC. It is translated as CASSVGFSGTGVVDEQFF. Full variable domain (rest looked up from reference TRBV9 and TRBJ2-1): DSGVTQTPKHLITATGQRVTLRCSPRSGDLSVYWYQQSLDQGLQFLIQYYNGEERAKGNILERFSAQQFPDLHSELNLSSLELGDSALYFCASSVGFSGTGVVDEQFFGPGTRLTVL.

This clone turned up a few times. The chain combines TRBV28 with TRBJ1-5; 10 positions agree with TRBD1. V was pared by 6 bases and J by 7 bases, with 6 bases of the junction left unmatched. The CDR3 is made up of 14 amino acids. CDR1 is MDHEN and CDR2 is SYDVKM in the germline V gene. CDR3 residues: CASSPGQGWQPQHF. The DNA of the CDR3 is TGTGCCAGCAGCCCGGGACAGGGGTGGCAGCCCCAGCATTTT. The variable domain in full, completed from reference TRBV28 and TRBJ1-5, reads DVKVTQSSRYLVKRTGEKVFLECVQDMDHENMFWYRQDPGLGLRLIYFSYDVKMKEKGDIPEGYSVSREKKERFSLILESASTNQTSMYLCASSPGQGWQPQHFGDGTRLSIL.

The chain joins TRBV5-4 to TRBJ1-2; maybe TRBD1 (5 bases). This CDR3 has 15 amino acids. Trimming left V 0 bases short and J 4 bases short, with 13 bases between. Germline CDR1 and CDR2: SGHNT and YYREEE (reference sequence). The chain's CDR3 is CASSLDGTYSYGYTF. CDR3 DNA sequence: TGTGCCAGCAGCTTGGATGGGACTTACTCCTATGGCTACACCTTC.

The CDR3 protein is CASSSYGGYTF. CDR3 nucleotide sequence: TGTGCCAGCAGTTCCTATGGTGGCTACACCTTC. V is TRBV28 and J is TRBJ1-2; D call uncertain. Trimming removed 4 bases from V and 7 bases from J, with 7 bases in between. The CDR3 runs to 11 residues. CDR1 is MDHEN and CDR2 is SYDVKM in the germline V gene.

This clone was picked up a small number of times. V and J are TRBV25-1 and TRBJ1-2; 7 bases map to TRBD1. The ends lost 3 bases at V and 6 bases at J; junction bases unmatched: 7. Germline V gene data show CDR1 as MGHDK and CDR2 as SYGVNS. The CDR3 extends over 14 amino acids. The CDR3 DNA follows: TGTGCCAGCAGTGACTTACAGGGGATTAATGGCTACACCTTC. Protein: CASSDLQGINGYTF.

This clone was counted only a few times. The chain uses TRBV19 and TRBJ2-3, with 7 bases matching TRBD2. V trimming: 5 bases; J trimming: 4 bases; junction bases outside the gene matches: 9. CDR1 LNHDA and CDR2 SQIVND come from the germline V gene (reference sequence). This CDR3 region has 15 residues. Here the CDR3 DNA reads TGTGCCAGTAGTCCAGAGCGGGGTAGGTCAGATACGCAGTATTTT. Translating gives CASSPERGRSDTQYF.

The chain uses TRBV29-1 and TRBJ1-2; D might be TRBD1 (6 bases). V lost 6 bases and J 8 bases, leaving 22 bases between the germline ends. The length of the CDR3 is 14 residues. Germline V gene data show CDR1 as SQVTM and CDR2 as ANQGSEA. CDR3 sequence: CSVASTGTVGGYTF. CDR3 DNA: TGCAGCGTCGCCTCAACAGGGACGGTGGGGGGCTACACCTTC.

This clone was observed a few times. CDR3 bases: TGTGCCAGCAGTTTATCCTCAGGGTTTGGAGGCTACACCTTC. It codes for CASSLSSGFGGYTF. This chain links TRBV28 with TRBJ1-2; possible D gene TRBD1, 5 bases. Germline V gene sequence: CDR1 MDHEN, CDR2 SYDVKM. There are 14 residues in the CDR3. Deletions cut 1 base from V and 8 bases from J, with 14 bases between.

The CDR3 sequence: CAIRPGLRGTGELFF. CDR3 sequence (DNA): TGTGCCATCAGACCAGGACTGAGAGGCACCGGGGAGCTGTTTTTT. The chain uses TRBV10-3 and TRBJ2-2; D possibly corresponds to TRBD2 (5 bases). This CDR3 comprises 15 residues. V was clipped by 6 bases and J by 4 bases, with 15 bases between them. Germline V gene sequence: CDR1 ENHRY, CDR2 SYGVKD.

Only a few counts were recorded for this clone. The rearrangement uses TRBV5-1 and TRBJ1-5; D is possibly TRBD1 (6 bases). Germline assignment: CDR1 SGHRS and CDR2 YFSETQ. CDR3 length: 15 residues. Trimming removed 0 bases at V and 6 bases at J, with 13 bases between. In nucleotides, the CDR3 is TGCGCCAGCAGCTTGGATGGCGCAGGGGCTCAGCCCCAGCATTTT. It encodes CASSLDGAGAQPQHF.

This clone occurred a few times. The V call is TRBV7-2, the J call TRBJ1-2; D remains ambiguous. Germline assignment: CDR1 SGHTA and CDR2 FQGNSA. The V and J ends lost 5 bases and 4 bases respectively, with 11 bases between them. The CDR3 consists of 13 residues. The CDR3 nucleotides read TGTGCCAGCAGCCCTGGACTGAGCTATGGCTACACCTTC. Translating it yields CASSPGLSYGYTF.

This clone was picked up a small number of times. This rearrangement joins TRBV5-1 to TRBJ2-3; 9 positions match TRBD2. Losses at the gene ends were 7 bases for V and 1 base for J; bases not matched to a gene: 10. Germline-derived CDR1 and CDR2 are SGHRS and YFSETQ. The CDR3 runs to 16 residues. The CDR3, as DNA: TGCGCCAGCTCCTATCGGGCTAGCGGGGGCACAGATACGCAGTATTTT. Protein sequence: CASSYRASGGTDTQYF.